The next 27 T cell receptor beta chains were all read from a single sample in a study of cytomegalovirus exposure and HLA in healthy donors (dated by TCRdb to 2015 to 2018). Library preparation was by the immunoSEQ multiplex PCR assay. For the multiplex PCR, a mixture combining 60 forward primers for TCR Vbeta segments and 13 reverse primers for TCR Jbeta segments was used. TCRdb took over this immuneACCESS table, retaining in-frame rearrangements with V and J assigned. Such tables are incomplete; in checked studies, under half of the missing clones stem from an unresolved V gene, and the remainder is unexplained. Present in this sample are 130,000 or so clones, 70% to 80% of which were seen just once. The ten largest clones capture about 1% of the sample. Sequencing was performed on PBMCs. These receptors all come from a woman aged 60 to 75 in good health and CMV-seronegative.

The chain joins TRBV28 to TRBJ2-6, with D perhaps TRBD2 (5 bases). CDR1 MDHEN and CDR2 SYDVKM come from the germline V gene. The CDR3 runs to 19 residues. The V and J ends lost 5 bases and 0 bases respectively, with 20 bases between them. CDR3 DNA: TGTGCCAGCAGTCCTATCTTTGAGGGCTACCGCTCTGGGGCCAACGTCCTGACTTTC. Its protein is CASSPIFEGYRSGANVLTF.

This chain joins TRBV15 and TRBJ2-7; the match to TRBD2 covers 7 bases. CDR1 is LNHNV and CDR2 is YYDKDF in the germline V gene (reference sequence). Germline trimming cut 3 bases from V and 2 bases from J; bases unmatched to any gene: 4. The CDR3 consists of 14 residues. The CDR3 reads CATSRTRGAYEQYF. The DNA of the CDR3 is TGTGCCACCAGCAGGACCCGGGGGGCCTACGAGCAGTACTTC. The entire variable domain, with the rest obtained from reference TRBV15 and TRBJ2-7, is as follows: DAMVIQNPRYQVTQFGKPVTLSCSQTLNHNVMYWYQQKSSQAPKLLFHYYDKDFNNEADTPDNFQSRRPNTSFCFLDIRSPGLGDTAMYLCATSRTRGAYEQYFGPGTRLTVT.

V and J are TRBV19 and TRBJ2-2; 7 nucleotides agree with TRBD1. The junction had 5 bases not matched to a gene; V was cut back by 4 bases and J by 0 bases. The germline V gene encodes CDR1 LNHDA and CDR2 SQIVND (reference sequence). There are 16 residues in the CDR3. CDR3 nucleotides: TGTGCCAGTAGTAGACAGACAGGGCCGAACACCGGGGAGCTGTTTTTT. It yields the protein CASSRQTGPNTGELFF.

V is TRBV27 and J is TRBJ2-7; 9 bases are shared with TRBD1. V lost 5 bases, J lost 4 bases, and 6 bases stayed unmatched. CDR1 and CDR2 (germline): MNHEY, SMNVEV (reference sequence). CDR3 size: 14 residues. The chain's CDR3 is CASSRRGQGYEQYF. In DNA form, the CDR3 reads TGTGCCAGCAGTAGACGGGGACAGGGATACGAGCAGTACTTC.

The chain links TRBV11-2 to TRBJ2-5; 8 nucleotides align to TRBD2. The CDR3 extends over 16 amino acids. With V trimmed by 2 bases and J by 7 bases, 12 bases remained unmatched. CDR1 is SGHAT, CDR2 FQNNGV, per germline. CDR3 region: CASSLSGGPGAWTQYF. In DNA, the CDR3 is TGTGCCAGCAGCTTAAGCGGGGGCCCCGGGGCTTGGACCCAGTACTTC.

This sequence joins TRBV10-3 and TRBJ1-5, with a tentative D call TRBD1 (5 bases). V was cut by 5 bases and J by 4 bases, with 9 bases left in between. The CDR3 runs 13 residues. Germline CDR1 reads ENHRY; CDR2 reads SYGVKD. CDR3 amino acids: CAISMTENQPQHF. The CDR3 DNA follows: TGTGCCATCAGTATGACAGAAAATCAGCCCCAGCATTTT.

The rearrangement uses TRBV15 and TRBJ2-1, with D tentatively TRBD2 (6 bases). The CDR3 runs to 14 residues. Trimming pared 1 base from V and 10 bases from J, leaving 14 bases between. CDR1 and CDR2 (germline): LNHNV, YYDKDF (reference sequence). The CDR3 region is CATSRGLEFREQFF. Written as DNA, the CDR3 is TGTGCCACCAGCAGAGGACTAGAGTTCAGGGAGCAGTTCTTC.

The chain links TRBV18 to TRBJ1-1; TRBD1 aligns across 8 bases. This CDR3 has 15 amino acids. The germline V gene encodes CDR1 KGHSH and CDR2 LQKENI. After removal of 0 bases from V and 3 bases from J, the junction contained 3 bases not matched to a gene. The CDR3 here is CASSPPTGEYTEAFF. The CDR3 coding sequence is TGTGCCAGCTCACCACCGACAGGGGAGTACACTGAAGCTTTCTTT.

The CDR3 DNA reads as TGTGCCAGCAGTTTAGGGTATAGAGGTGAAAAACTGTTTTTT. Translated, it gives CASSLGYRGEKLFF. The gene calls are TRBV27 and TRBJ1-4; unclear D gene. Germline CDR1 reads MNHEY; CDR2 reads SMNVEV (reference sequence). This CDR3 has 14 amino acids. With 2 bases removed from V and 7 bases from J, the gap between germline ends came to 11 bases.

The V call is TRBV19, the J call TRBJ1-2, with TRBD1 as a possible D gene (5 bases). The CDR3 is 16 amino acids. Germline V gene data show CDR1 as LNHDA and CDR2 as SQIVND (reference sequence). Trimming took 4 bases from V and 6 from J, leaving 21 bases between them. The DNA for the CDR3 is TGTGCCAGTAGTACTGACCACAGGAGGGAAAAGGATGGCTACACCTTC. Its translation: CASSTDHRREKDGYTF.

The V call is TRBV7-3, the J call TRBJ2-3; TRBD1 is a possible D gene (6 bases). This CDR3 is built from 16 residues. Germline CDR1 and CDR2: SGHTA and FQGTGA. The V end lost 1 base, the J end lost 3 bases, and 14 bases lay between the germline ends. CDR3 sequence: CASSLNPQGFTDTQYF. The CDR3 coding sequence is TGTGCCAGCAGCTTAAACCCCCAGGGGTTTACAGATACGCAGTATTTT.

This chain links TRBV2 with TRBJ1-3; 13 positions match TRBD2. The J call could be wrong; TRBJ2-2 is a better fit for the DNA end. Per germline, CDR1 SNHLY and CDR2 FYNNEI. This CDR3 comprises 15 residues. The CDR3 reads CAGQLAGGYTGELFF. CDR3 coding DNA: TGTGCCGGCCAACTAGCGGGAGGGTACACCGGGGAGCTGTTTTTT.

The chain couples TRBV6-1 to TRBJ2-7, with 8 positions matching TRBD2. Trimming cost V 3 bases and J 2 bases; bases outside gene matches: 9. Germline CDR1 reads MNHNS; CDR2 reads SASEGT. The CDR3 covers 16 residues. The CDR3 protein is CASSDTVGTRPYEQYF. CDR3 bases: TGTGCCAGCAGTGATACGGTAGGGACTAGGCCCTACGAGCAGTACTTC.

This chain connects TRBV10-1 to TRBJ2-1, with D perhaps matching TRBD2 (6 bases). Trimming removed 3 bases at V and 0 bases at J, with 6 bases between. This CDR3 has 14 residues. The germline V gene encodes CDR1 WNHNN and CDR2 SYGVQD (reference sequence). The CDR3 DNA reads TGCGCCAGCAGTGACGGGAGCTCCTACAATGAGCAGTTCTTC. It translates to CASSDGSSYNEQFF.

The genes are TRBV7-6 and TRBJ2-2; the D gene is possibly TRBD1 (6 bases). Germline V lookup: CDR1 SGHVS, CDR2 FNYEAQ. The CDR3 extends over 15 amino acids. V dropped 2 bases and J dropped 7 bases, with 14 bases sitting between them. The CDR3 region is CASSLIGQGIGELFF. CDR3 nucleotides: TGTGCCAGCAGCTTAATCGGTCAGGGGATCGGGGAGCTGTTTTTT.

The chain recombines TRBV30 with TRBJ1-5; TRBD1 is a possible D gene (5 bases). The germline V gene has CDR1 GTSNPN and CDR2 SVGIG (reference sequence). The CDR3 is 13 residues long. V was pared by 1 base and J by 7 bases, with 11 bases between. For the CDR3, the DNA is TGTGCCTGGAGTGGACAGACCCCCCAGCCCCAGCATTTT. Translation: CAWSGQTPQPQHF.

This chain uses TRBV5-1 with TRBJ2-7, with D possibly TRBD2 on 5 matching bases. CDR3 length equals 13 residues. Deletions cut 0 bases from V and 1 base from J, with 5 bases between. The V gene's germline CDR1 is SGHRS and CDR2 YFSETQ. The CDR3 sequence: CASSLGRSYEQYF. CDR3 DNA sequence: TGCGCCAGCAGCTTGGGGAGGTCCTACGAGCAGTACTTC.

In nucleotides, the CDR3 is TGTGCCAGCAGTCTAGGGGGCGATGGGACCCAGTACTTC. It is translated as CASSLGGDGTQYF. The rearrangement uses TRBV6-6 and TRBJ2-5; TRBD1 matches 7 bases. This CDR3 is built from 13 residues. Losses at the gene ends were 5 bases for V and 7 bases for J; bases not matched to a gene: 7. Looked up from germline, CDR1 is MNHNY and CDR2 is SVGAGI (reference sequence).

This rearrangement joins TRBV30 to TRBJ2-7; 7 bases fit TRBD1. The germline V gene encodes CDR1 GTSNPN and CDR2 SVGIG (reference sequence). V dropped 6 bases and J dropped 2; count of bases not matched to a gene: 10. This CDR3 region has 14 residues. The chain's CDR3 is CACKTGNPPYEQYF. For the CDR3, the DNA is TGTGCCTGTAAGACAGGGAATCCTCCCTACGAGCAGTACTTC.

A remark on this clone: One end of the junction is discordant with germline, which a read error may explain. J is TRBJ1-6 and V is TRBV7-7; 10 nucleotides line up with TRBD1. This CDR3 is built from 20 residues. The V gene's germline CDR1 is SSHAT and CDR2 FNYEAQ (reference sequence). CDR3 residues: CASSLVVGGQGRKVGSPLHF. For the CDR3, the DNA is TGTGCTAGCAGCTTAGTGGTAGGGGGACAGGGGCGAAAGGTTGGTTCACCCCTCCACTTT.

This clone has only a few counts. V gene TRBV19 combines with J gene TRBJ2-7; 14 bases agree with TRBD2. This CDR3 is 18 amino acids long. After removal of 5 bases from V and 1 base from J, the junction contained 10 bases not matched to a gene. In germline, CDR1 is LNHDA, CDR2 SQIVND (reference sequence). The CDR3: CASSGLAGGSRSSYEQYF. In DNA, the CDR3 is TGTGCCAGTAGTGGACTAGCGGGGGGTTCCCGGTCGTCCTACGAGCAGTACTTC.

This clone was recorded once. This rearrangement joins TRBV27 to TRBJ2-7; 8 bases are shared with TRBD1. The CDR3 is 12 amino acids. V was pared by 7 bases and J by 7 bases, with 6 bases of the junction left unmatched. Germline V lookup: CDR1 MNHEY, CDR2 SMNVEV (reference sequence). CDR3 loop: CASKRQGLEQYF. CDR3 bases: TGTGCCAGCAAGAGACAGGGGTTAGAGCAGTACTTC.

The V and J genes are TRBV7-3 and TRBJ2-3, with TRBD2 as a possible D gene (8 bases). V lost 5 bases and J lost 6, with 21 bases in between. In germline, CDR1 is SGHTA, CDR2 FQGTGA. The CDR3 has 16 residues. This chain's CDR3 is CASSRSSGQGEDTQYF. CDR3 nucleotides: TGTGCCAGCAGCCGGTCTAGCGGGCAGGGGGAGGATACGCAGTATTTT.

V and J are TRBV10-1 and TRBJ2-1; 10 positions agree with TRBD2. CDR1 and CDR2 from the germline V gene are WNHNN and SYGVQD (reference sequence). The CDR3 runs 18 residues. After removal of 4 bases from V and 0 bases from J, the junction contained 9 bases not matched to a gene. The CDR3 region is CASSGLAGVPSSYNEQFF. Written as DNA, the CDR3 is TGCGCCAGCAGTGGCCTAGCGGGGGTCCCGAGCTCCTACAATGAGCAGTTCTTC.

To note about this clone: An end of the junction does not agree with germline; a read error may underlie this. The CDR3, as DNA: TGTGCCAGCAGCTTAATGCAGGGTAGGATGAACTTC. This sequence encodes CASSLMQGRMNF. The chain carries TRBV7-9 and TRBJ2-7; TRBD1 is a possible D gene (5 bases). The CDR3 spans 12 residues. Germline lookup yields CDR1 SEHNR and CDR2 FQNEAQ (reference sequence).

V is TRBV15 and J is TRBJ2-1; 9 nucleotides agree with TRBD2. Losses at the gene ends were 0 bases for V and 7 bases for J; bases not matched to a gene: 7. CDR3 length: 16 residues. Germline assignment: CDR1 LNHNV and CDR2 YYDKDF (reference sequence). The CDR3 loop reads CATSRDMSGGWNEQFF. In DNA, the CDR3 is TGTGCCACCAGCAGAGATATGAGCGGGGGGTGGAATGAGCAGTTCTTC.

The chain combines TRBV7-9 with TRBJ2-5, with no clear D. The CDR3 consists of 13 residues. CDR1 is SEHNR and CDR2 is FQNEAQ in the germline V gene (reference sequence). Trimming shortened V by 5 bases and J by 5 bases, and 12 bases separated the two germline ends. The CDR3 nucleotides are TGTGCCAGCAGCCGTAACCCCCGGGAGACCCAGTACTTC. Residues: CASSRNPRETQYF.